A single sample is the source of the 22 T cell receptor beta chains below, sequenced in a study of blood T cell repertoires in COVID-19. Profiled with immunoSEQ multiplex PCR; TCRdb holds only in-frame clones, not every one. Of 200,000 to 250,000 clones in the sample, approximately 80% were seen once. The sample was peripheral blood. These receptors were taken from a human donor in a cohort sampled during active COVID-19.

This chain links TRBV3-1 (or the pseudogene TRBV3-2) with TRBJ2-1, with 10 positions matching TRBD2. Germline CDR1 is LGHDT and CDR2 is YNNKEL (reference sequence). The CDR3 loop spans 15 amino acids. The V and J ends lost 7 bases and 10 bases, in that order; junction bases with no gene match: 13. This CDR3 reads CASTPSGGKTAEQFF. In DNA form, the CDR3 reads TGTGCCAGCACCCCTAGCGGGGGTAAAACGGCGGAGCAGTTCTTC.

This chain connects TRBV19 to TRBJ2-1; TRBD1 matches at 7 bases. From germline, CDR1 is LNHDA and CDR2 SQIVND (reference sequence). J gave up 2 bases and V 7 bases, and 8 bases lay outside the gene matches. CDR3 length equals 15 residues. CDR3 DNA sequence: TGTGCCAGTACTCCTCAGGGGGATCCCTACAATGAGCAGTTCTTC. It translates to CASTPQGDPYNEQFF.

The gene calls are TRBV27 and TRBJ2-1; 9 bases fit TRBD1. The CDR3 extends over 15 amino acids. Germline CDR1 and CDR2: MNHEY and SMNVEV (reference sequence). With 6 bases clipped from V and 2 bases from J, the junction kept 5 bases outside the gene matches. CDR3 nucleotide sequence: TGTGCCAGCAGAAACGGACAGGGGACCTACAATGAGCAGTTCTTC. This encodes CASRNGQGTYNEQFF.

V is TRBV5-1 and J is TRBJ2-7; 7 nucleotides match TRBD2. The CDR3 is made up of 15 amino acids. With V trimmed by 3 bases and J by 5 bases, 11 bases remained unmatched. The V gene's germline CDR1 is SGHRS and CDR2 YFSETQ. Here the CDR3 DNA reads TGCGCCAGCAGCTCGGCCGGGGGGATTAGCGACGAGCAGTACTTC. Translated, it gives CASSSAGGISDEQYF.

The V and J genes are TRBV27 and TRBJ2-5; 7 bases are shared with TRBD2. The CDR3 is made up of 15 amino acids. V trimming: 0 bases; J trimming: 5 bases; junction bases outside the gene matches: 6. Germline CDR1 MNHEY, CDR2 SMNVEV (reference sequence). In DNA, the CDR3 is TGTGCCAGCAGTTTATCCGCGGGAGTACTTGAGACCCAGTACTTC. It translates to CASSLSAGVLETQYF.

This clone was detected a few times. The J gene is TRBJ2-4, the V gene TRBV3-1 (or the pseudogene TRBV3-2); 7 bases match TRBD1. The ends lost 4 bases at V and 0 bases at J; junction bases unmatched: 12. The germline CDR1 and CDR2 sequences are LGHDT and YNNKEL (reference sequence). The CDR3 is 18 residues long. CDR3 nucleotide sequence: TGTGCCAGCAGCCCAGGGGGTAGAGAAACCCTAGCCAAAAACATTCAGTACTTC. This sequence encodes CASSPGGRETLAKNIQYF.

The CDR3 reads CSASTVQLGTGELFF. The CDR3 DNA reads as TGCAGTGCTAGTACGGTACAGTTGGGCACCGGGGAGCTGTTTTTT. The chain is built from TRBV20-1 and TRBJ2-2; D is undetermined. Trimming shortened V by 3 bases and J by 4 bases, and 15 bases separated the two germline ends. This CDR3 region has 15 residues. Germline CDR1 and CDR2: DFQATT and SNEGSKA (reference sequence).

This clone was observed a handful of times. J is TRBJ2-5 and V is TRBV6-5; maybe TRBD1 (5 bases). V lost 8 bases, J lost 5 bases, and 12 bases lay in between. The CDR3 sequence is 12 residues long. Germline CDR1 and CDR2: MNHEY and SVGAGI. The CDR3 bases are TGTGCCAGCGGATCAGGGCGGGAGACCCAGTACTTC. It translates to CASGSGRETQYF.

The V gene is TRBV6-5, the J gene TRBJ2-1; D is possibly TRBD2 (5 bases). Germline-derived CDR1 and CDR2 are MNHEY and SVGAGI. This CDR3 region has 14 residues. Trimming removed 5 bases from V and 7 bases from J, with 15 bases in between. The chain's CDR3 is CASSRTYTQNEQFF. The CDR3 DNA is TGTGCCAGCAGTAGGACTTATACCCAGAATGAGCAGTTCTTC.

This clone was seen more than once but under ten times. This chain joins TRBV5-1 and TRBJ1-4; tentatively, D is TRBD1 (5 bases). Germline V gene data show CDR1 as SGHRS and CDR2 as YFSETQ. Between the trimmed V and J ends, which lost 0 bases and 7 bases, there was a span of 13 bases. The CDR3 extends over 15 amino acids. The CDR3 protein is CASSLAVQGGEKLFF. Written as DNA, the CDR3 is TGCGCCAGCAGCTTGGCCGTGCAGGGTGGTGAAAAACTGTTTTTT.

This chain uses TRBV9 with TRBJ2-1; perhaps TRBD2 as D (5 bases). V lost 4 bases to trimming and J lost 10 bases, with 12 bases between them. The germline V gene encodes CDR1 SGDLS and CDR2 YYNGEE. CDR3 length: 12 amino acids. CDR3 sequence (DNA): TGTGCCAGCAGCTCCTCCGCGGGCGAGCAGTTCTTC. Protein sequence: CASSSSAGEQFF.

Only a few counts were recorded for this clone. This chain uses TRBV7-6 with TRBJ2-1, with D uncertain. V was shortened by 2 bases and J by 5 bases, with 13 bases between the two germline ends. Per germline, CDR1 SGHVS and CDR2 FNYEAQ. This CDR3 is built from 15 residues. DNA of the CDR3: TGTGCCAGCAGCTTACCCTCCGGCCAGGACAATGAGCAGTTCTTC. Translation gives CASSLPSGQDNEQFF. The full variable domain, rest sourced from reference TRBV7-6 and TRBJ2-1, is GAGVSQSPRYKVTKRGQDVALRCDPISGHVSLYWYRQALGQGPEFLTYFNYEAQQDKSGLPNDRFSAERPEGSISTLTIQRTEQRDSAMYRCASSLPSGQDNEQFFGPGTRLTVL.

V gene TRBV5-4 combines with J gene TRBJ2-5; 8 bases fit TRBD1. Germline CDR1 reads SGHNT; CDR2 reads YYREEE (reference sequence). Trimming took 4 bases from V and 1 from J; bases not matched to a gene: 6. The CDR3 has 15 amino acids. Written as DNA, the CDR3 is TGTGCCAGCAGCGGGGGGACAGGAACCCAAGAGACCCAGTACTTC. This sequence encodes CASSGGTGTQETQYF.

The genes are TRBV7-2 and TRBJ2-7, with TRBD2 matching 7 bases. V was clipped by 1 base and J by 6 bases; unmatched bases: 12. The CDR3 has 16 amino acids. CDR1 is SGHTA and CDR2 is FQGNSA in the germline V gene. The chain's CDR3 is CASSLGGGAEDIEQYF. For the CDR3, the DNA is TGTGCCAGCAGCTTAGGGGGGGGAGCCGAAGATATCGAGCAGTACTTC.

This clone was seen repeatedly, ten times or more. The chain uses TRBV25-1 and TRBJ1-6; D is possibly TRBD1 (6 bases). This CDR3 contains 16 residues. Germline assignment: CDR1 MGHDK and CDR2 SYGVNS. V shed 1 base and J shed 7 bases, with 14 bases lying between them. In DNA, the CDR3 is TGTGCCAGCAGTGAATCCAGTACAGGGATGAATTCACCCCTCCACTTT. Translation: CASSESSTGMNSPLHF.

The chain employs TRBV12-3 or TRBV12-4 and TRBJ1-6; no reliable D call. V was cut by 5 bases and J by 3 bases, with 2 bases left in between. The CDR3 sequence is 12 residues long. The DNA of the CDR3 is TGTGCCAGCAGTCTCTATAATTCACCCCTCCACTTT. Translation: CASSLYNSPLHF.

The genes are TRBV6-5 and TRBJ2-3; tentative D call: TRBD1 (6 bases). The V end was cut by 7 bases, the J end by 2 bases, with 16 bases between. Germline CDR1 is MNHEY and CDR2 is SVGAGI. The CDR3 sequence is 15 residues long. This chain's CDR3 is CASTRPGDTTDTQYF. The CDR3 DNA reads TGTGCCAGCACCCGACCCGGGGACACCACAGATACGCAGTATTTT.

The chain recombines TRBV7-8 with TRBJ1-5, with D hard to call. V lost 11 bases and J 2 bases, leaving 13 bases between the germline ends. This CDR3 comprises 13 residues. Looked up from germline, CDR1 is SGHVS and CDR2 is FQNEAQ. In DNA, the CDR3 is TGTGCCTCCACGGAGGTACGCAATCAGCCCCAGCATTTT. Its protein is CASTEVRNQPQHF. The complete variable domain, with remaining parts taken from reference TRBV7-8 and TRBJ1-5, reads GAGVSQSPRYKVAKRGQDVALRCDPISGHVSLFWYQQALGQGPEFLTYFQNEAQLDKSGLPSDRFFAERPEGSVSTLKIQRTQQEDSAVYLCASTEVRNQPQHFGDGTRLSIL.

The chain combines TRBV5-1 with TRBJ2-4, with D maybe TRBD2 (6 bases). Germline assignment: CDR1 SGHRS and CDR2 YFSETQ. This CDR3 comprises 20 residues. V lost 0 bases and J 0 bases, leaving 22 bases between the germline ends. The CDR3 region is CASSLGWGEAADLAKNIQYF. DNA of the CDR3: TGCGCCAGCAGCTTGGGATGGGGGGAAGCCGCCGATTTAGCCAAAAACATTCAGTACTTC. Supplemented by reference TRBV5-1 and TRBJ2-4, the full variable domain reads KAGVTQTPRYLIKTRGQQVTLSCSPISGHRSVSWYQQTPGQGLQFLFEYFSETQRNKGNFPGRFSGRQFSNSRSEMNVSTLELGDSALYLCASSLGWGEAADLAKNIQYFGAGTRLSVL.

The V and J genes are TRBV25-1 and TRBJ1-2; 8 bases are shared with TRBD1. Trimming removed 1 base from V and 5 bases from J; junction bases left unmatched: 9. CDR3 length: 16 amino acids. Germline values: CDR1 MGHDK, CDR2 SYGVNS. CDR3 region: CASSESPGQGGYGYTF. The CDR3 DNA reads as TGTGCCAGCAGTGAATCTCCAGGACAGGGAGGATATGGCTACACCTTC.

This chain uses TRBV4-3 with TRBJ2-1; D gene unclear. The CDR3 extends over 16 amino acids. V was trimmed by 2 bases and J by 0 bases, leaving 11 bases between them. The germline CDR1 and CDR2 sequences are LGHNA and YSLEER. CDR3 amino acids: CASSQLRVGSYNEQFF. The CDR3 DNA sequence: TGCGCCAGCAGCCAATTACGGGTGGGCTCCTACAATGAGCAGTTCTTC.

The V call is TRBV7-2, the J call TRBJ1-2; 10 bases are shared with TRBD1. CDR1 SGHTA and CDR2 FQGNSA come from the germline V gene. Trimming cost V 10 bases and J 7 bases; bases outside gene matches: 6. The CDR3 has 12 residues. The CDR3 region has the DNA TGTGCCATTTACCGGACAGGGGGTGGCTACACCTTC. The encoded protein is CAIYRTGGGYTF.